The 25 T cell receptor beta chains in this list originate from one sample, sequenced in a study of T-cell reconstitution after alpha-beta-depleted transplantation in children. It was with unique molecular identifiers that the TCRbeta library was prepared. TCRdb called the PCR reads again in MiXCR, with one record for every CDR3 protein. The repertoire includes around 250,000 distinct CDR3 sequences, more than 8% of them detected once, and roughly a tenth sits in the top ten. The source material was PBMCs from the stem cell graft donor, sampled from the stem cell graft. Receptors were obtained from a human donor who donated a stem cell graft to a child with SCID.

In this sample, this clonotype turned up a few times. This chain links TRBV27 with TRBJ2-5; no reliable D call. Trimming removed 1 base from V and 3 bases from J, with 9 bases in between. Germline loops: CDR1 MNHEY, CDR2 SMNVEV (reference sequence). The CDR3 covers 14 residues. CDR3 region: CASSLYWGKETQYF. In DNA, the CDR3 is TGTGCCAGCAGTTTATATTGGGGTAAAGAGACCCAGTACTTC.

Details on this clonotype: Given a much more abundant clone one base away, this may be a read error. J is TRBJ2-3 and V is TRBV11-1; the D gene is possibly TRBD2 (5 bases). CDR1 and CDR2 from the germline V gene are SGHAT and FQDESV (reference sequence). The CDR3 runs 18 residues. With 8 bases removed from V and 0 bases from J, the gap between germline ends came to 24 bases. The chain's CDR3 is CASGLLPAVVVSTDTQYF. The CDR3, as DNA: TGTGCCAGCGGCCTATTACCAGCGGTGGTCGTAAGCACAGATACGCAGTATTTT.

The V gene is TRBV29-1, the J gene TRBJ1-1; D possibly corresponds to TRBD1 (5 bases). This CDR3 is 12 amino acids long. The germline V and J ends were trimmed by 8 bases and 1 base, with 11 bases remaining between them. In germline, CDR1 is SQVTM, CDR2 ANQGSEA. Here the CDR3 DNA reads TGCAGCTTCGGGGCAGGGAACACTGAAGCTTTCTTT. It encodes CSFGAGNTEAFF.

This clonotype was seen a handful of times. The rearrangement links TRBV10-3 to TRBJ2-7, with 9 nucleotides matching TRBD1. V gave up 2 bases and J gave up 6 bases; unmatched junction bases: 8. Germline V gene sequence: CDR1 ENHRY, CDR2 SYGVKD. This CDR3 region has 15 residues. Here the CDR3 reads CAISETGTGNSEQYF. The CDR3 region has the DNA TGTGCCATCAGTGAGACCGGGACAGGGAACTCCGAGCAGTACTTC.

This clonotype was seen only a few times. This chain links TRBV5-5 with TRBJ2-7, with a tentative D call TRBD2 (6 bases). Looked up from germline, CDR1 is SGHKS and CDR2 is YYEKEE (reference sequence). The CDR3 runs to 15 residues. The V gene lost 0 bases and the J gene lost 2 bases, with 12 bases spanning the gap. The CDR3 region has the DNA TGTGCCAGCAGCTTGGATCGGAGGGGAACCTACGAGCAGTACTTC. This gives the protein CASSLDRRGTYEQYF.

V gene TRBV6-5 combines with J gene TRBJ2-5; 7 bases are shared with TRBD1. V lost 2 bases and J lost 0; bases outside the gene matches: 9. Per germline, CDR1 MNHEY and CDR2 SVGAGI. This CDR3 contains 17 residues. The CDR3 spells CASSYTWDSANQETQYF. The CDR3 DNA sequence: TGTGCCAGCAGTTACACCTGGGACAGTGCCAACCAAGAGACCCAGTACTTC.

The chain recombines TRBV6-1 with TRBJ1-5; 9 bases line up with TRBD1. V was pared by 1 base and J by 5 bases, with 9 bases of the junction left unmatched. Germline loops: CDR1 MNHNS, CDR2 SASEGT. This CDR3 contains 17 residues. CDR3 in amino acids: CASSEGAWGQGHQPQHF. Here the CDR3 DNA reads TGTGCCAGCAGTGAAGGGGCCTGGGGACAGGGCCATCAGCCCCAGCATTTT.

Only a few counts were recorded for this clonotype. The chain uses TRBV10-3 and TRBJ2-1, with TRBD1 as a possible D gene (5 bases). V was clipped by 10 bases and J by 0 bases, with 19 bases between them. This CDR3 is 16 amino acids long. CDR1 and CDR2 (germline): ENHRY, SYGVKD. The CDR3 protein is CATVDVDKSSYNEQFF. Here the CDR3 DNA reads TGTGCCACCGTAGATGTGGACAAGAGCTCCTACAATGAGCAGTTCTTC.

Many counts were recorded for this clonotype. The V gene is TRBV3-1, the J gene TRBJ2-4; no clear D gene. This CDR3 has 14 amino acids. Looked up from germline, CDR1 is LGHDT and CDR2 is YNNKEL (reference sequence). Trimming shortened V by 4 bases and J by 3 bases, and 10 bases separated the two germline ends. CDR3 amino acids: CASSPWGDKNIQYF. Here the CDR3 DNA reads TGTGCCAGCAGCCCGTGGGGTGACAAAAACATTCAGTACTTC. The full variable domain, completed using reference TRBV3-1 and TRBJ2-4, is DTAVSQTPKYLVTQMGNDKSIKCEQNLGHDTMYWYKQDSKKFLKIMFSYNNKELIINETVPNRFSPKSPDKAHLNLHINSLELGDSAVYFCASSPWGDKNIQYFGAGTRLSVL.

This clonotype was picked up a small number of times. The genes are TRBV5-1 and TRBJ1-3; no firm D call. CDR1 is SGHRS, CDR2 YFSETQ, per germline. CDR3 length: 14 residues. V was clipped by 3 bases and J by 4 bases, with 11 bases between them. CDR3 region: CASSSVGGGNTIYF. CDR3 coding DNA: TGCGCCAGCAGCTCCGTGGGCGGAGGAAACACCATATATTTT.

The V gene is TRBV5-4, the J gene TRBJ2-2; D unresolved. V dropped 4 bases and J dropped 0 bases, with 13 bases sitting between them. Germline assignment: CDR1 SGHNT and CDR2 YYREEE (reference sequence). The CDR3 runs to 16 residues. CDR3 amino acids: CASSPREATNTGELFF. Written as DNA, the CDR3 is TGTGCCAGCAGCCCCCGCGAAGCGACGAACACCGGGGAGCTGTTTTTT. Filled out from reference TRBV5-4 and TRBJ2-2, the complete variable domain reads ETGVTQSPTHLIKTRGQQVTLRCSSQSGHNTVSWYQQALGQGPQFIFQYYREEENGRGNFPPRFSGLQFPNYSSELNVNALELDDSALYLCASSPREATNTGELFFGEGSRLTVL.

The chain joins TRBV9 to TRBJ2-7; D possibly corresponds to TRBD1 (6 bases). V lost 0 bases and J 2 bases, leaving 12 bases between the germline ends. Germline CDR1 reads SGDLS; CDR2 reads YYNGEE. The CDR3 runs to 15 residues. The CDR3 nucleotides are TGTGCCAGCAGCGTAGAGGAGACAGGCCCCTACGAGCAGTACTTC. The encoded protein is CASSVEETGPYEQYF.

This clonotype showed up many times. V usage is TRBV27 and J usage is TRBJ2-7; maybe TRBD2 (6 bases). The V gene lost 3 bases and the J gene lost 3 bases, with 9 bases spanning the gap. There are 13 residues in the CDR3. Per germline, CDR1 MNHEY and CDR2 SMNVEV (reference sequence). The CDR3 protein is CASSLGGVYEQYF. The CDR3 nucleotides are TGTGCCAGCAGTTTGGGGGGAGTCTACGAGCAGTACTTC.

This clonotype was counted a few times. The V call is TRBV4-1, the J call TRBJ1-5; D may be TRBD1 (6 bases). The CDR3 is made up of 16 amino acids. CDR1 and CDR2 (germline): MGHRA, YSYEKL. Trimming removed 0 bases from V and 7 bases from J, with 16 bases in between. Here the CDR3 reads CASSQEGGARGQPQHF. DNA of the CDR3: TGCGCCAGCAGCCAAGAGGGGGGGGCGCGAGGGCAGCCCCAGCATTTT.

In its sample, this clonotype was seen a few times. J is TRBJ1-2 and V is TRBV18; D remains unclear. Germline V gives CDR1 KGHSH, CDR2 LQKENI. The ends were cut back, 2 bases at V and 4 bases at J, with 11 bases in the middle. The CDR3 covers 14 residues. The DNA for the CDR3 is TGTGCCAGCTCACCATATCAGGAAACCTATGGCTACACCTTC. Encoded protein: CASSPYQETYGYTF.

The rearrangement links TRBV12-3 or TRBV12-4 to TRBJ2-7; 11 nucleotides agree with TRBD2. V trimming: 8 bases; J trimming: 0 bases; junction bases outside the gene matches: 12. CDR3 size: 17 residues. The CDR3 DNA reads as TGTGCCAGCTTCTCTAGCGGGGGGCTCGGGGGCTCCTACGAGCAGTACTTC. Translating it yields CASFSSGGLGGSYEQYF.

This clonotype was found many times. The chain uses TRBV7-9 and TRBJ1-2; TRBD1 agrees at 10 bases. V dropped 5 bases and J dropped 8; count of bases not matched to a gene: 5. Germline V gene sequence: CDR1 SEHNR, CDR2 FQNEAQ (reference sequence). This CDR3 has 13 residues. In DNA form, the CDR3 reads TGTGCCAGCAGCCTCGGGACAGGGGAAGGCTACACCTTC. It specifies CASSLGTGEGYTF. The full variable domain, in which reference TRBV7-9 and TRBJ1-2 provide the parts outside the CDR3, is DTGVSQNPRHKITKRGQNVTFRCDPISEHNRLYWYRQTLGQGPEFLTYFQNEAQLEKSRLLSDRFSAERPKGSFSTLEIQRTEQGDSAMYLCASSLGTGEGYTFGSGTRLTVV.

Worth noting for this clonotype: Since a much larger clone is just one base distant, this may be a read error. The chain recombines TRBV18 with TRBJ2-1; D is uncertain. Germline assignment: CDR1 KGHSH and CDR2 LQKENI. The CDR3 contains 14 residues. In DNA, the CDR3 is TGTGCCAGCTCACCCCTCGACCGCCCGAATGAGCGGTTCTTC. Encoded protein: CASSPLDRPNERFF.

In this sample, this clonotype turned up a few times. This chain connects TRBV6-1 to TRBJ1-1, with 7 positions matching TRBD1. CDR3 length: 13 residues. Germline lookup yields CDR1 MNHNS and CDR2 SASEGT. The ends lost 6 bases at V and 3 bases at J; junction bases unmatched: 4. The CDR3 DNA sequence: TGTGCCAGCAGAAAAGACAGGGACACTGAAGCTTTCTTT. Its translation: CASRKDRDTEAFF.

Comment on this clonotype: Given a much more abundant clone one base away, this may be a read error. The CDR3: CAISVSWQVVNEQFF. CDR3 bases: TGTGCCATCAGTGTGTCGTGGCAGGTGGTGAATGAGCAGTTCTTC. The gene calls are TRBV10-3 and TRBJ2-1; D is ambiguous. Trimming pared 4 bases from V and 7 bases from J, leaving 17 bases between. Germline loops: CDR1 ENHRY, CDR2 SYGVKD. The CDR3 contains 15 residues.

The J gene is TRBJ2-2, the V gene TRBV18; the D is unclear. V was pared by 1 base and J by 4 bases, with 4 bases between. The CDR3 is 13 residues long. In germline, CDR1 is KGHSH, CDR2 LQKENI. In DNA form, the CDR3 reads TGTGCCAGCTCACCACTGCGCACCGGGGAGCTGTTTTTT. It yields the protein CASSPLRTGELFF.

This clonotype was found a few times. The chain couples TRBV20-1 to TRBJ1-5; 9 nucleotides agree with TRBD1. V was clipped by 2 bases and J by 2 bases; unmatched bases: 7. CDR1 and CDR2 from the germline V gene are DFQATT and SNEGSKA (reference sequence). The CDR3 runs 16 residues. CDR3 nucleotide sequence: TGCAGTGCTAGATCCTCGGGACAGGGCGGCAATCAGCCCCAGCATTTT. Its translation is CSARSSGQGGNQPQHF.

In DNA, the CDR3 is TGTGCCAGCAGCTTATTACCCGCAACCTACGAGCAGTACTTC. Amino acids: CASSLLPATYEQYF. The chain links TRBV7-3 to TRBJ2-7; D remains ambiguous. V gave up 2 bases and J gave up 2 bases, with 10 bases separating them. The germline CDR1 and CDR2 sequences are SGHTA and FQGTGA. The CDR3 is 14 amino acids.

The rearrangement joins TRBV5-5 to TRBJ2-1; 9 bases line up with TRBD2. V trimming: 0 bases; J trimming: 4 bases; junction bases outside the gene matches: 5. The CDR3 extends over 16 amino acids. The germline gives CDR1 SGHKS, CDR2 YYEKEE (reference sequence). The CDR3 DNA reads TGTGCCAGCAGCTTGGAAGCTAGCGGGGCTTACAATGAGCAGTTCTTC. Protein: CASSLEASGAYNEQFF.

The chain combines TRBV5-1 with TRBJ2-2; D remains ambiguous. Per the germline V gene, CDR1 is SGHRS and CDR2 is YFSETQ. Trimming took 2 bases from V and 4 from J, leaving 12 bases between them. The CDR3 contains 15 residues. In nucleotides, the CDR3 is TGCGCCAGCAGCTTTATCCAGGCTCGCACCGGGGAGCTGTTTTTT. It codes for CASSFIQARTGELFF.